These 21 T cell receptor beta chains came from one sample sequenced in a study of beta chain features in type 1 diabetes. cDNA synthesis used the whole RNA isolate, giving expressed TCRB sequences. The data were produced by immunoSEQ multiplex PCR, yet TCRdb's version contains in-frame clones alone and is incomplete. This table holds about 360,000 clones, 10% to 15% found once. Sequenced: naive CD4+ T cells from blood. Source of these receptors: a man younger than 30 in good health.

CDR3 nucleotides: TGTGCCAGCCGACAGGGGGGGCATGAGCAGTTCTTC. Protein: CASRQGGHEQFF. The chain carries TRBV4-2 and TRBJ2-1; 9 nucleotides match TRBD1. Germline V CDR1 and CDR2: LGHNA, YNFKEQ. Losses at the gene ends were 8 bases for V and 8 bases for J; bases not matched to a gene: 4. This CDR3 comprises 12 residues.

The CDR3 DNA reads as TGTGCCACCGGGACTAGCGGGACCTACGAGCAGTACTTC. Translating it yields CATGTSGTYEQYF. The chain couples TRBV27 to TRBJ2-7, with 13 bases identical to TRBD2. The germline V gene encodes CDR1 MNHEY and CDR2 SMNVEV (reference sequence). V lost 10 bases and J lost 2; bases outside the gene matches: 2. This CDR3 has 13 amino acids.

This clone appeared a few times. The chain joins TRBV6-1 to TRBJ2-4, with a tentative D call TRBD2 (5 bases). The V end was cut by 3 bases, the J end by 8 bases, with 14 bases between. The CDR3 contains 14 residues. The germline V gene has CDR1 MNHNS and CDR2 SASEGT. The CDR3 reads CASSDRQPLDIQYF. The CDR3 bases are TGTGCCAGCAGTGACCGCCAACCACTAGACATTCAGTACTTC.

V gene TRBV13 combines with J gene TRBJ2-5; TRBD2 matches at 7 bases. Germline CDR1 reads PRHDT; CDR2 reads FYEKMQ (reference sequence). CDR3 length: 15 amino acids. The V gene end was trimmed by 0 bases and the J gene end by 2 bases; junction bases not matched to a gene: 3. CDR3 residues: CASSLGPSGQETQYF. CDR3 sequence (DNA): TGTGCCAGCAGCTTAGGCCCTAGCGGACAAGAGACCCAGTACTTC.

V usage is TRBV19 and J usage is TRBJ2-1, with 7 bases identical to TRBD2. CDR1 LNHDA and CDR2 SQIVND come from the germline V gene (reference sequence). The V and J ends lost 4 bases and 6 bases, in that order; junction bases with no gene match: 9. The CDR3 is 15 amino acids. This CDR3 reads CASSKDRLAPNEQFF. Here the CDR3 DNA reads TGTGCCAGTAGTAAGGATCGACTAGCCCCCAATGAGCAGTTCTTC.

The rearrangement joins TRBV29-1 to TRBJ2-1, with TRBD2 matching 8 bases. After removal of 2 bases from V and 9 bases from J, the junction contained 12 bases not matched to a gene. There are 15 residues in the CDR3. Germline-derived CDR1 and CDR2 are SQVTM and ANQGSEA. CDR3 sequence (DNA): TGCAGCGTTGAAAGGTTGGCGGGAGGTGGGGGTGAGCAGTTCTTC. Encoded protein: CSVERLAGGGGEQFF.

This clone showed up just a few times. The rearrangement links TRBV7-9 to TRBJ2-4; perhaps TRBD2 as D (5 bases). Germline CDR1 reads SEHNR; CDR2 reads FQNEAQ (reference sequence). The CDR3 loop spans 12 amino acids. Deletions cut 5 bases from V and 6 bases from J, with 8 bases between. The CDR3 loop reads CASSPAGNIQYF. DNA of the CDR3: TGTGCCAGCAGCCCCGCGGGAAACATTCAGTACTTC.

The chain recombines TRBV30 with TRBJ1-1, with no clear D. The V end was cut by 4 bases, the J end by 1 base, with 7 bases between. The length of the CDR3 is 12 residues. Germline CDR1 and CDR2: GTSNPN and SVGIG (reference sequence). The CDR3 loop reads CAWTRENTEAFF. CDR3 bases: TGTGCCTGGACCCGGGAGAACACTGAAGCTTTCTTT.

V is TRBV5-1 and J is TRBJ2-7; D not resolved. Trimming cost V 0 bases and J 7 bases, with 8 bases left between them. CDR3 size: 12 residues. Germline V gene lookup returns CDR1 SGHRS and CDR2 YFSETQ. The CDR3, as DNA: TGCGCCAGCAGCTTGGACGTCGGGGAGCAGTACTTC. This encodes CASSLDVGEQYF.

The rearrangement joins TRBV7-8 to TRBJ2-1; the match to TRBD2 covers 8 bases. The CDR3 is 15 amino acids. V was clipped by 3 bases and J by 3 bases; unmatched bases: 4. Germline CDR1 and CDR2: SGHVS and FQNEAQ. DNA of the CDR3: TGTGCCAGCAGCTTCCTAGCGGGTCTCTACAATGAGCAGTTCTTC. This translates into CASSFLAGLYNEQFF.

This clone was seen more than once but under ten times. The chain links TRBV6-1 to TRBJ1-2; D ambiguous. Looked up from germline, CDR1 is MNHNS and CDR2 is SASEGT. This CDR3 region has 13 residues. V was pared by 1 base and J by 4 bases, with 7 bases between. The CDR3 DNA follows: TGTGCCAGCAGTGAAGTTACACGCTATGGCTACACCTTC. This encodes CASSEVTRYGYTF.

This clone was seen a handful of times. The rearrangement uses TRBV5-1 and TRBJ2-1; TRBD1 matches at 9 bases. The V gene's germline CDR1 is SGHRS and CDR2 YFSETQ. The J segment lost 6 bases and the V segment lost 5 bases, leaving 9 bases of the junction unmatched. The CDR3 extends over 15 amino acids. Here the CDR3 reads CASSKTGGDGNEQFF. The CDR3 DNA reads as TGCGCCAGCAGTAAGACAGGGGGAGATGGCAATGAGCAGTTCTTC.

This clone has just a few counts. The chain links TRBV18 to TRBJ2-5, with no clear D. Trimming stripped 6 bases from V and 5 bases from J, with 7 bases between. The CDR3 is 11 amino acids. From germline, CDR1 is KGHSH and CDR2 LQKENI. The CDR3 region is CASSFEETQYF. DNA for the CDR3: TGTGCCAGCTCTTTCGAGGAGACCCAGTACTTC.

The V gene is TRBV7-9, the J gene TRBJ1-2; unclear D gene. The V end was cut by 5 bases, the J end by 0 bases, with 16 bases between. There are 16 residues in the CDR3. The germline V gene has CDR1 SEHNR and CDR2 FQNEAQ (reference sequence). CDR3 nucleotides: TGTGCCAGCAGCCTCGACAAACCCCGAGCTAACTATGGCTACACCTTC. Its protein product is CASSLDKPRANYGYTF.

The V call is TRBV7-2, the J call TRBJ2-1, with unresolved D. The CDR3 totals 14 residues. Germline V gives CDR1 SGHTA, CDR2 FQGNSA. V shed 2 bases and J shed 5 bases, with 10 bases lying between them. In DNA form, the CDR3 reads TGTGCCAGCAGCTTATCGTCTAGAAACAATGAGCAGTTCTTC. It yields the protein CASSLSSRNNEQFF.

This chain connects TRBV30 to TRBJ1-1, with 7 bases that match TRBD1. This CDR3 comprises 13 residues. CDR1 is GTSNPN, CDR2 SVGIG, per germline (reference sequence). The J segment lost 1 base and the V segment lost 3 bases, leaving 2 bases of the junction unmatched. Written as DNA, the CDR3 is TGTGCCTGGAGGAGGGACAGGAACACTGAAGCTTTCTTT. It encodes CAWRRDRNTEAFF.

The chain recombines TRBV6-6 with TRBJ2-2, with D maybe TRBD2 (5 bases). V was trimmed by 6 bases and J by 6 bases, leaving 11 bases between them. Per germline, CDR1 MNHNY and CDR2 SVGAGI (reference sequence). The CDR3 loop spans 13 amino acids. The CDR3 region is CASSPPRAGELFF. For the CDR3, the DNA is TGTGCCAGCAGCCCCCCGCGGGCCGGGGAGCTGTTTTTT.

The gene calls are TRBV28 and TRBJ2-1, with D perhaps matching TRBD2 (6 bases). Trimming removed 6 bases at V and 0 bases at J, with 15 bases between. CDR1 and CDR2 from the germline V gene are MDHEN and SYDVKM. The CDR3 length is 16 residues. The CDR3, as DNA: TGTGCCAGCAGACGACCGGGGGATTACTCCTACAATGAGCAGTTCTTC. It codes for CASRRPGDYSYNEQFF.

The CDR3 sequence is CAWGQGTASNEKLFF. The CDR3, as DNA: TGTGCCTGGGGACAGGGGACAGCGTCGAATGAAAAACTGTTTTTT. This chain connects TRBV30 to TRBJ1-4, with TRBD1 matching 9 bases. Germline trimming cut 5 bases from V and 5 bases from J; bases unmatched to any gene: 9. The CDR3 sequence is 15 residues long. In germline, CDR1 is GTSNPN, CDR2 SVGIG (reference sequence).

The CDR3 reads CASSPRDRNTEAFF. The DNA of the CDR3 is TGTGCCAGCTCACCCCGGGACAGGAACACTGAAGCTTTCTTT. The chain uses TRBV18 and TRBJ1-1; 7 bases are a match to TRBD1. The V and J ends lost 3 bases and 1 base, in that order; junction bases with no gene match: 2. Germline CDR1 KGHSH, CDR2 LQKENI. The CDR3 loop spans 14 amino acids. Combining the CDR3 with reference TRBV18 and TRBJ1-1 gives the whole variable domain NAGVMQNPRHLVRRRGQEARLRCSPMKGHSHVYWYRQLPEEGLKFMVYLQKENIIDESGMPKERFSAEFPKEGPSILRIQQVVRGDSAAYFCASSPRDRNTEAFFGQGTRLTVV.

The genes are TRBV11-2 and TRBJ2-3, with TRBD2 matching over 7 bases. In germline, CDR1 is SGHAT, CDR2 FQNNGV. Losses at the gene ends were 5 bases for V and 8 bases for J; bases not matched to a gene: 1. The CDR3 sequence is 11 residues long. DNA for the CDR3: TGTGCCAGCAGCGGGGAGGGTACGCAGTATTTT. It encodes CASSGEGTQYF.